This T cell receptor beta chain was retrieved from a study of CXCR3-negative and CXCR3-positive naive CD8 T cells. Overall study findings and caveats: The study found more hydrophobic TRB CDR3s in CXCR3-positive naive cells than in CXCR3-negative naive cells.

It was by 5' RACE with UMI labels that the TRB cDNA libraries were prepared. TCRdb re-called the 5' RACE reads and shows each CDR3 protein once, DNA omitted. The sample totals about 89,000 distinct CDR3 sequences. A remark on this clonotype: Its antigen remains unknown.

The sequenced material came from naive CXCR3+ CD8+ T cells from blood. Regarding subset: CD45RO-CCR7+CD27+CD95- naive CD8+ T cells expressing CXCR3 (TNR3+). The sequence was obtained from a human donor in good health. Some clones in this sample may be carry-over from other donors' samples.

The CDR3 sequence is CASSLTGSGDEKLFF. V is TRBV23-1 and J is TRBJ1-4; without DNA, the TCRdb call of TRBD1 cannot be checked. TRBV23-1 is marked as an open reading frame, function uncertain. This CDR3 region has 15 residues.